This TCR beta chain was observed in a study of long-term antiretroviral therapy in people with HIV. With survey level as its setting, the immunoSEQ assay was v3.0. Sequencing was performed with immunoSEQ multiplex PCR; in TCRdb, only in-frame clones are kept and a portion is missing. The table has tens of thousands of clones, around 85% seen once. Germline loops: CDR1 SNHLY, CDR2 FYNNEI. The CDR3 consists of 14 residues. Germline trimming cut 6 bases from V and 10 bases from J; bases unmatched to any gene: 10. The sequence derives from a man aged 25 to 40 with HIV. This chain joins TRBV2 and TRBJ2-1; 9 bases align to TRBD1. Specimen: unsorted PBMCs, collected 0.7 years before starting antiretroviral therapy. The CDR3 spells CASSQGQGVGEQFF. DNA of the CDR3: TGTGCCAGCAGCCAGGGACAGGGAGTTGGGGAGCAGTTCTTC.